One and the same sample provided the 20 T cell receptor beta chains below, sequenced in a study of T cells in Graves' hyperthyroidism and ophthalmopathy. Researchers amplified the TCR beta CDR3 regions from RNA transcripts. Using the HTBI primer set, a first-round RT-PCR was run on the TCR CDR3. From the multiplex PCR reads, TCRdb called clonotypes with MiXCR, one entry per CDR3 protein. In the table there are around 350,000 distinct CDR3 sequences, about 15% of which are singletons. The sequenced sample consisted of blood. The receptors originated from a woman aged 55-70 years with Graves' ophthalmopathy.

This clonotype was counted many times. The V gene is TRBV2, the J gene TRBJ2-3; no definite D call. The V gene lost 6 bases and the J gene lost 1 base, with 14 bases spanning the gap. Germline CDR1 SNHLY, CDR2 FYNNEI. The CDR3 totals 15 residues. The CDR3 protein is CASSASRWGTDTQYF. The CDR3 DNA follows: TGTGCCAGCAGCGCAAGCCGGTGGGGCACAGATACGCAGTATTTT.

This clonotype was found a few times. The gene calls are TRBV28 and TRBJ1-6; D uncertain. Germline V gene data show CDR1 as MDHEN and CDR2 as SYDVKM. The CDR3 extends over 14 amino acids. Trimming stripped 6 bases from V and 13 bases from J, with 19 bases between. This CDR3 reads CASSPLGALSPLHF. In DNA, the CDR3 is TGTGCCAGCAGCCCTCTGGGTGCCCTGTCGCCCCTCCACTTT.

This clonotype was found a few times. The chain links TRBV5-6 to TRBJ2-5; D possibly corresponds to TRBD2 (6 bases). V lost 0 bases, J lost 4 bases, and 10 bases lay in between. CDR1 SGHDT and CDR2 YYEEEE come from the germline V gene. The CDR3 length is 14 residues. DNA of the CDR3: TGTGCCAGCAGCTTGGTAACTAGCCGAGAGACCCAGTACTTC. Encoded protein: CASSLVTSRETQYF.

The sample holds many counts of this clonotype. The chain recombines TRBV5-1 with TRBJ1-2, with 7 bases matching TRBD1. J gave up 5 bases and V 4 bases, and 5 bases lay outside the gene matches. The CDR3 loop spans 13 amino acids. Germline CDR1 reads SGHRS; CDR2 reads YFSETQ. The CDR3 reads CASSEGQSYGYTF. CDR3 sequence (DNA): TGCGCCAGCAGCGAGGGACAGTCTTATGGCTACACCTTC. Full variable domain (remainder filled in from reference TRBV5-1 and TRBJ1-2): KAGVTQTPRYLIKTRGQQVTLSCSPISGHRSVSWYQQTPGQGLQFLFEYFSETQRNKGNFPGRFSGRQFSNSRSEMNVSTLELGDSALYLCASSEGQSYGYTFGSGTRLTVV.

This clonotype was seen ten or more times. V and J are TRBV3-1 and TRBJ2-5; the D call may be TRBD1 or TRBD2 (5 bases each). With 4 bases removed from V and 5 bases from J, the gap between germline ends came to 17 bases. The CDR3 has 15 amino acids. Germline CDR1 reads LGHDT; CDR2 reads YNNKEL (reference sequence). CDR3 amino acids: CASSPWDRDVETQYF. CDR3 bases: TGTGCCAGCAGCCCGTGGGACCGGGACGTGGAGACCCAGTACTTC.

This clonotype was recorded at least ten times. The chain combines TRBV20-1 with TRBJ2-7; D is possibly TRBD2 (6 bases). This CDR3 is 14 amino acids long. CDR1 and CDR2 from the germline V gene are DFQATT and SNEGSKA (reference sequence). V was trimmed by 3 bases and J by 7 bases, leaving 19 bases between them. The CDR3 nucleotides read TGCAGTGCTAGGCGGGGATTCCTCGGTGAGGAGCAGTACTTC. Amino acids: CSARRGFLGEEQYF.

A few counts support this clonotype. The chain is built from TRBV19 and TRBJ2-7; 11 bases are a match to TRBD1. CDR3 length: 14 residues. Germline CDR1 LNHDA, CDR2 SQIVND (reference sequence). The V gene end was trimmed by 4 bases and the J gene end by 7 bases; junction bases not matched to a gene: 6. The CDR3 here is CASSTGTGGFEQYF. The CDR3, as DNA: TGTGCCAGTAGTACTGGGACAGGGGGTTTTGAGCAGTACTTC. The complete variable domain, with remaining parts taken from reference TRBV19 and TRBJ2-7, reads DGGITQSPKYLFRKEGQNVTLSCEQNLNHDAMYWYRQDPGQGLRLIYYSQIVNDFQKGDIAEGYSVSREKKESFPLTVTSAQKNPTAFYLCASSTGTGGFEQYFGPGTRLTVT.

The genes are TRBV5-1 and TRBJ2-3; D possibly uses TRBD1 or TRBD2 (6 bases each). The CDR3 extends over 17 amino acids. V lost 0 bases and J lost 5, with 19 bases in between. Germline V gene lookup returns CDR1 SGHRS and CDR2 YFSETQ. The CDR3 loop is CASSLAAAGGREDTQYF. The CDR3 bases are TGCGCCAGCAGCTTGGCCGCCGCCGGGGGCCGGGAAGATACGCAGTATTTT. The full variable domain, rest sourced from reference TRBV5-1 and TRBJ2-3, is KAGVTQTPRYLIKTRGQQVTLSCSPISGHRSVSWYQQTPGQGLQFLFEYFSETQRNKGNFPGRFSGRQFSNSRSEMNVSTLELGDSALYLCASSLAAAGGREDTQYFGPGTRLTVL.

This clonotype has only a few counts. With a far larger clone one base away, a read error is the likely cause. This rearrangement joins TRBV5-1 to TRBJ2-7; TRBD2 aligns across 7 bases. Trimming cost V 3 bases and J 3 bases; bases outside gene matches: 0. The CDR3 consists of 12 residues. The germline V gene encodes CDR1 SGHRS and CDR2 YFSETQ. The CDR3, as DNA: TGCGCCAGCAGCTGGGAGGGCTACGAGCAGTACTTC. This encodes CASSWEGYEQYF. Combining the CDR3 with reference TRBV5-1 and TRBJ2-7 gives the whole variable domain KAGVTQTPRYLIKTRGQQVTLSCSPISGHRSVSWYQQTPGQGLQFLFEYFSETQRNKGNFPGRFSGRQFSNSRSEMNVSTLELGDSALYLCASSWEGYEQYFGPGTRLTVT.

This chain joins TRBV28 and TRBJ1-5; no reliable D call. This CDR3 has 13 residues. Trimming pared 2 bases from V and 9 bases from J, leaving 11 bases between. Germline V gene lookup returns CDR1 MDHEN and CDR2 SYDVKM. For the CDR3, the DNA is TGTGCCAGCAGTTTAGGAATTGGGCGGCCCCAGCATTTT. Translation gives CASSLGIGRPQHF. The full variable domain, rest sourced from reference TRBV28 and TRBJ1-5, is DVKVTQSSRYLVKRTGEKVFLECVQDMDHENMFWYRQDPGLGLRLIYFSYDVKMKEKGDIPEGYSVSREKKERFSLILESASTNQTSMYLCASSLGIGRPQHFGDGTRLSIL.

This clonotype has ten or more counts. This rearrangement joins TRBV30 to TRBJ1-5; D gene unclear. The CDR3 extends over 15 amino acids. V dropped 3 bases and J dropped 4 bases, with 16 bases sitting between them. Germline CDR1 is GTSNPN and CDR2 is SVGIG (reference sequence). CDR3: CAWSAGVSRNQPQHF. In DNA, the CDR3 is TGTGCCTGGAGCGCAGGTGTTTCCAGGAATCAGCCCCAGCATTTT.

The chain employs TRBV6-1 and TRBJ1-4, with D perhaps TRBD1 (6 bases). The CDR3 totals 14 residues. V shed 6 bases and J shed 8 bases, with 16 bases lying between them. Germline CDR1 MNHNS, CDR2 SASEGT. DNA for the CDR3: TGTGCCAGCAGAACTGGGGGGGCGGAAGAAAAACTGTTTTTT. Its translation: CASRTGGAEEKLFF.

Many counts were recorded for this clonotype. V is TRBV5-8 and J is TRBJ2-3; no reliable D call. The CDR3 loop spans 12 amino acids. The germline gives CDR1 SGHTS, CDR2 YDEGEE. Trimming cost V 2 bases and J 5 bases, with 6 bases left between them. Written as DNA, the CDR3 is TGTGCCAGCAGCTTCTGGGGAGATACGCAGTATTTT. Translating it yields CASSFWGDTQYF.

CDR3 amino acids: CASSIPGQANTEAFF. As DNA, the CDR3 is TGTGCCAGCAGTATCCCGGGACAGGCGAACACTGAAGCTTTCTTT. The rearrangement links TRBV6-1 to TRBJ1-1, with 8 nucleotides matching TRBD1. With 5 bases clipped from V and 1 base from J, the junction kept 6 bases outside the gene matches. The CDR3 is made up of 15 amino acids. CDR1 and CDR2 from the germline V gene are MNHNS and SASEGT.

The chain links TRBV20-1 to TRBJ2-5; TRBD2 matches at 15 bases. Germline lookup yields CDR1 DFQATT and CDR2 SNEGSKA (reference sequence). With V trimmed by 2 bases and J by 1 base, 5 bases remained unmatched. The CDR3 loop spans 17 amino acids. DNA of the CDR3: TGCAGTGCTAGACGCGGACTAGCGGGAGGGGCCCAAGAGACCCAGTACTTC. The encoded protein is CSARRGLAGGAQETQYF.

This clonotype occurred a few times. The chain couples TRBV9 to TRBJ2-7; D may be TRBD1 (6 bases). V was clipped by 0 bases and J by 7 bases, with 14 bases between them. Germline V CDR1 and CDR2: SGDLS, YYNGEE. The CDR3 runs 14 residues. CDR3 DNA: TGTGCCAGCAGCGTAGGCCCGACAGGCGAAGAGCAGTACTTC. It specifies CASSVGPTGEEQYF.

This clonotype was seen only a few times. The rearrangement joins TRBV5-4 to TRBJ2-6; D is undetermined. V gave up 4 bases and J gave up 0 bases, with 8 bases separating them. The CDR3 consists of 15 residues. Per the germline V gene, CDR1 is SGHNT and CDR2 is YYREEE (reference sequence). CDR3 in amino acids: CASSQLGSGANVLTF. The CDR3 DNA sequence: TGTGCCAGCAGCCAGTTAGGCTCTGGGGCCAACGTCCTGACTTTC.

At least ten counts were recorded for this clonotype. This sequence joins TRBV20-1 and TRBJ2-7, with TRBD2 identical over 7 bases. V shed 1 base and J 1 base; nucleotides not matched to a gene: 10. The CDR3 extends over 16 amino acids. Germline-derived CDR1 and CDR2 are DFQATT and SNEGSKA (reference sequence). The CDR3 loop reads CSARAGGLLPSYEQYF. Here the CDR3 DNA reads TGCAGTGCTAGAGCGGGGGGACTCCTCCCTTCCTACGAGCAGTACTTC.

This clonotype was detected only a few times. This may be a read error, as it is one base from a much larger clone. This rearrangement joins TRBV18 to TRBJ2-1; 7 nucleotides align to TRBD1. The junction had 8 bases not matched to a gene; V was cut back by 3 bases and J by 6 bases. There are 15 residues in the CDR3. CDR1 KGHSH and CDR2 LQKENI come from the germline V gene. The CDR3 is CASSPARGPCNEQFF. The CDR3 nucleotides read TGTGCCAGCTCACCCGCGAGGGGGCCATGCAATGAGCAGTTCTTC.

The rearrangement joins TRBV11-2 to TRBJ2-7; 7 bases match TRBD2. With V trimmed by 1 base and J by 6 bases, 6 bases remained unmatched. Germline CDR1 and CDR2: SGHAT and FQNNGV. The CDR3 spans 14 residues. The CDR3 loop is CASSLVAWGGEQYF. CDR3 bases: TGTGCCAGCAGCTTAGTTGCCTGGGGGGGCGAGCAGTACTTC.